Below are 18 T cell receptor beta chains sequenced from a single sample in a study of Ad26.COV2.S vaccination and SARS-CoV-2 variants. The treatment denotes: roughly 18 received Ad26.COV2.S at low or high dose, single or two shots; five or six received placebo; per-sample allocation not given. Sampling happened 63 days after the first vaccine or placebo injection. Clones were sequenced by immunoSEQ multiplex PCR, and TCRdb holds only the in-frame ones, with some missing. Of fewer than 400,000 clones listed, about 85% are singletons. This specimen consisted of peripheral blood, obtained in a trial of Ad26.COV2.S vaccine versus placebo. These receptors were taken from a person between 18 and 65 years old who received the Ad26.COV2.S COVID-19 vaccine or a placebo.

This clone was counted between two and nine times. The rearrangement joins TRBV11-2 to TRBJ2-5; D possibly corresponds to TRBD1 (6 bases). The CDR3 spans 19 residues. The V end was cut by 2 bases, the J end by 3 bases, with 25 bases between. Germline CDR1 reads SGHAT; CDR2 reads FQNNGV. The CDR3 sequence is CASSLSPRTGSGAKETQYF. CDR3 coding DNA: TGTGCCAGCAGCTTATCTCCCCGAACAGGGAGTGGGGCCAAAGAGACCCAGTACTTC.

The chain combines TRBV6-5 with TRBJ2-2; D possibly corresponds to TRBD2 (5 bases). The length of the CDR3 is 15 residues. Per the germline V gene, CDR1 is MNHEY and CDR2 is SVGAGI. Trimming removed 2 bases from V and 3 bases from J, with 10 bases in between. The CDR3, as DNA: TGTGCCAGCAGTTACACCGGGGATCACACCGGGGAGCTGTTTTTT. This gives the protein CASSYTGDHTGELFF.

V is TRBV10-3 and J is TRBJ1-1; TRBD1 matches at 7 bases. Looked up from germline, CDR1 is ENHRY and CDR2 is SYGVKD. This CDR3 contains 15 residues. The V gene end was trimmed by 8 bases and the J gene end by 0 bases; junction bases not matched to a gene: 9. In DNA, the CDR3 is TGTGCCATCGGTCCAGGGGGACGTTTGAACACTGAAGCTTTCTTT. It specifies CAIGPGGRLNTEAFF.

V and J are TRBV27 and TRBJ2-7; 11 bases are a match to TRBD1. J was trimmed by 6 bases and V by 7 bases; bases with no gene match: 14. The germline V gene has CDR1 MNHEY and CDR2 SMNVEV (reference sequence). The CDR3 length is 16 residues. CDR3 in DNA: TGTGCCAGCAAAACATCCGGGACAGGGGGATCGGGCGAGCAGTACTTC. Translated: CASKTSGTGGSGEQYF.

The chain has TRBV6-2 or TRBV6-3 and TRBJ1-2; no clear D gene. Germline assignment: CDR1 MNHEY and CDR2 SVGEGT. CDR3 length: 12 residues. V lost 6 bases, J lost 0 bases, and 5 bases lay in between. The CDR3 region has the DNA TGTGCCAGCAGCCTCGCTAACTATGGCTACACCTTC. It yields the protein CASSLANYGYTF.

V is TRBV9 and J is TRBJ1-2, with 12 positions matching TRBD1. This CDR3 contains 17 residues. Trimming cost V 0 bases and J 4 bases; bases outside gene matches: 7. CDR1 is SGDLS and CDR2 is YYNGEE in the germline V gene. As DNA, the CDR3 is TGTGCCAGCAGCGTAGCCGGGACAGGGGGCTCTGGCTATGGCTACACCTTC. Its protein product is CASSVAGTGGSGYGYTF.

CDR3 in amino acids: CATRRQQNTEAFF. In DNA form, the CDR3 reads TGTGCCACTCGCAGGCAGCAGAACACTGAAGCTTTCTTT. This chain joins TRBV6-7 and TRBJ1-1; no firm D call. TRBV6-7 is an ORF; its function is uncertain. The V gene lost 10 bases and the J gene lost 1 base, with 13 bases spanning the gap. This CDR3 comprises 13 residues.

The genes are TRBV10-1 and TRBJ2-1, with D possibly being TRBD1 (5 bases). V was trimmed by 3 bases and J by 4 bases, leaving 13 bases between them. This CDR3 comprises 15 residues. Germline CDR1 WNHNN, CDR2 SYGVQD (reference sequence). The CDR3 coding sequence is TGCGCCAGCAGTGATAACCGGACACCATACAATGAGCAGTTCTTC. Translating gives CASSDNRTPYNEQFF.

V gene TRBV5-4 combines with J gene TRBJ2-5, with D possibly TRBD1 on 6 matching bases. The CDR3 is made up of 15 amino acids. V lost 2 bases to trimming and J lost 4 bases, with 15 bases between them. Germline loops: CDR1 SGHNT, CDR2 YYREEE (reference sequence). In DNA form, the CDR3 reads TGTGCCAGCAGCTTCGGGTCAGGGGCAGGAGAGACCCAGTACTTC. Translated, it gives CASSFGSGAGETQYF.

The CDR3: CASSDLSGNTIYF. DNA for the CDR3: TGTGCCAGCAGTGACCTCTCTGGAAACACCATATATTTT. This chain links TRBV6-1 with TRBJ1-3; D gene ambiguous. V was clipped by 3 bases and J by 0 bases, with 3 bases between them. Per germline, CDR1 MNHNS and CDR2 SASEGT. This CDR3 comprises 13 residues.

CDR3 bases: TGCAGTGTAGCAGGGCTCTACGAGCAGTACTTC. Translated: CSVAGLYEQYF. The rearrangement links TRBV20-1 to TRBJ2-7, with D possibly TRBD1 on 5 matching bases. Per germline, CDR1 DFQATT and CDR2 SNEGSKA (reference sequence). V was shortened by 7 bases and J by 3 bases, with 10 bases between the two germline ends. The CDR3 is made up of 11 amino acids.

The chain carries TRBV6-1 and TRBJ1-3, with D uncertain. The CDR3 totals 11 residues. V gave up 1 base and J gave up 15 bases, with 10 bases separating them. From germline, CDR1 is MNHNS and CDR2 SASEGT. As DNA, the CDR3 is TGTGCCAGCAGTGAAGTTGCACCGGCATATTTT. This sequence encodes CASSEVAPAYF.

This clone was counted a single time. The V gene is TRBV11-2, the J gene TRBJ2-1, with D perhaps being TRBD1 or TRBD2 (5 bases each). The CDR3 covers 15 residues. V lost 3 bases to trimming and J lost 5 bases, with 14 bases between them. Germline V CDR1 and CDR2: SGHAT, FQNNGV. CDR3 in DNA: TGTGCCAGCAGCTTCGATCCCGGGACCAACAATGAGCAGTTCTTC. Translation: CASSFDPGTNNEQFF.

This clone occurred once. This rearrangement joins TRBV6-6 to TRBJ1-2; D is possibly TRBD1 (6 bases). Germline CDR1 is MNHNY and CDR2 is SVGAGI (reference sequence). CDR3 length: 16 residues. Trimming took 7 bases from V and 5 from J, leaving 23 bases between them. The CDR3 nucleotides read TGTGCCAGCACCTACGGCTCACCCGGGACACTTTATGGCTACACCTTC. It translates to CASTYGSPGTLYGYTF.

The rearrangement uses TRBV9 and TRBJ2-1; D ambiguous. The CDR3 runs 15 residues. The V end was cut by 7 bases, the J end by 0 bases, with 14 bases between. Germline V CDR1 and CDR2: SGDLS, YYNGEE. CDR3 protein: CASSSSRNSYNEQFF. The CDR3 DNA reads as TGTGCCAGCTCCTCCTCCAGAAACTCCTACAATGAGCAGTTCTTC.

This chain joins TRBV7-8 and TRBJ2-7, with TRBD2 matching 10 bases. V shed 5 bases and J 4 bases; nucleotides not matched to a gene: 5. CDR3 length: 14 residues. Per the germline V gene, CDR1 is SGHVS and CDR2 is FQNEAQ. The CDR3 sequence is CASSAASGGYEQYF. CDR3 bases: TGTGCCAGCAGCGCAGCTAGCGGGGGTTACGAGCAGTACTTC.

The chain uses TRBV3-1 (or the pseudogene TRBV3-2) and TRBJ2-1; the D gene could be TRBD1 or TRBD2 (6 bases each). V was cut by 8 bases and J by 5 bases, with 10 bases left in between. The CDR3 contains 12 residues. Per germline, CDR1 LGHDT and CDR2 YNNKEL (reference sequence). CDR3: CASRGTNNEQFF. CDR3 nucleotides: TGTGCCAGCCGCGGGACAAACAATGAGCAGTTCTTC.

V usage is TRBV4-1 and J usage is TRBJ1-4; 7 bases fit TRBD1. V trimming: 4 bases; J trimming: 8 bases; junction bases outside the gene matches: 7. The CDR3 sequence is 14 residues long. Germline-derived CDR1 and CDR2 are MGHRA and YSYEKL. For the CDR3, the DNA is TGCGCCAGCAGCCCCGACAGGGTTCTCGAAAAACTGTTTTTT. Its protein product is CASSPDRVLEKLFF.